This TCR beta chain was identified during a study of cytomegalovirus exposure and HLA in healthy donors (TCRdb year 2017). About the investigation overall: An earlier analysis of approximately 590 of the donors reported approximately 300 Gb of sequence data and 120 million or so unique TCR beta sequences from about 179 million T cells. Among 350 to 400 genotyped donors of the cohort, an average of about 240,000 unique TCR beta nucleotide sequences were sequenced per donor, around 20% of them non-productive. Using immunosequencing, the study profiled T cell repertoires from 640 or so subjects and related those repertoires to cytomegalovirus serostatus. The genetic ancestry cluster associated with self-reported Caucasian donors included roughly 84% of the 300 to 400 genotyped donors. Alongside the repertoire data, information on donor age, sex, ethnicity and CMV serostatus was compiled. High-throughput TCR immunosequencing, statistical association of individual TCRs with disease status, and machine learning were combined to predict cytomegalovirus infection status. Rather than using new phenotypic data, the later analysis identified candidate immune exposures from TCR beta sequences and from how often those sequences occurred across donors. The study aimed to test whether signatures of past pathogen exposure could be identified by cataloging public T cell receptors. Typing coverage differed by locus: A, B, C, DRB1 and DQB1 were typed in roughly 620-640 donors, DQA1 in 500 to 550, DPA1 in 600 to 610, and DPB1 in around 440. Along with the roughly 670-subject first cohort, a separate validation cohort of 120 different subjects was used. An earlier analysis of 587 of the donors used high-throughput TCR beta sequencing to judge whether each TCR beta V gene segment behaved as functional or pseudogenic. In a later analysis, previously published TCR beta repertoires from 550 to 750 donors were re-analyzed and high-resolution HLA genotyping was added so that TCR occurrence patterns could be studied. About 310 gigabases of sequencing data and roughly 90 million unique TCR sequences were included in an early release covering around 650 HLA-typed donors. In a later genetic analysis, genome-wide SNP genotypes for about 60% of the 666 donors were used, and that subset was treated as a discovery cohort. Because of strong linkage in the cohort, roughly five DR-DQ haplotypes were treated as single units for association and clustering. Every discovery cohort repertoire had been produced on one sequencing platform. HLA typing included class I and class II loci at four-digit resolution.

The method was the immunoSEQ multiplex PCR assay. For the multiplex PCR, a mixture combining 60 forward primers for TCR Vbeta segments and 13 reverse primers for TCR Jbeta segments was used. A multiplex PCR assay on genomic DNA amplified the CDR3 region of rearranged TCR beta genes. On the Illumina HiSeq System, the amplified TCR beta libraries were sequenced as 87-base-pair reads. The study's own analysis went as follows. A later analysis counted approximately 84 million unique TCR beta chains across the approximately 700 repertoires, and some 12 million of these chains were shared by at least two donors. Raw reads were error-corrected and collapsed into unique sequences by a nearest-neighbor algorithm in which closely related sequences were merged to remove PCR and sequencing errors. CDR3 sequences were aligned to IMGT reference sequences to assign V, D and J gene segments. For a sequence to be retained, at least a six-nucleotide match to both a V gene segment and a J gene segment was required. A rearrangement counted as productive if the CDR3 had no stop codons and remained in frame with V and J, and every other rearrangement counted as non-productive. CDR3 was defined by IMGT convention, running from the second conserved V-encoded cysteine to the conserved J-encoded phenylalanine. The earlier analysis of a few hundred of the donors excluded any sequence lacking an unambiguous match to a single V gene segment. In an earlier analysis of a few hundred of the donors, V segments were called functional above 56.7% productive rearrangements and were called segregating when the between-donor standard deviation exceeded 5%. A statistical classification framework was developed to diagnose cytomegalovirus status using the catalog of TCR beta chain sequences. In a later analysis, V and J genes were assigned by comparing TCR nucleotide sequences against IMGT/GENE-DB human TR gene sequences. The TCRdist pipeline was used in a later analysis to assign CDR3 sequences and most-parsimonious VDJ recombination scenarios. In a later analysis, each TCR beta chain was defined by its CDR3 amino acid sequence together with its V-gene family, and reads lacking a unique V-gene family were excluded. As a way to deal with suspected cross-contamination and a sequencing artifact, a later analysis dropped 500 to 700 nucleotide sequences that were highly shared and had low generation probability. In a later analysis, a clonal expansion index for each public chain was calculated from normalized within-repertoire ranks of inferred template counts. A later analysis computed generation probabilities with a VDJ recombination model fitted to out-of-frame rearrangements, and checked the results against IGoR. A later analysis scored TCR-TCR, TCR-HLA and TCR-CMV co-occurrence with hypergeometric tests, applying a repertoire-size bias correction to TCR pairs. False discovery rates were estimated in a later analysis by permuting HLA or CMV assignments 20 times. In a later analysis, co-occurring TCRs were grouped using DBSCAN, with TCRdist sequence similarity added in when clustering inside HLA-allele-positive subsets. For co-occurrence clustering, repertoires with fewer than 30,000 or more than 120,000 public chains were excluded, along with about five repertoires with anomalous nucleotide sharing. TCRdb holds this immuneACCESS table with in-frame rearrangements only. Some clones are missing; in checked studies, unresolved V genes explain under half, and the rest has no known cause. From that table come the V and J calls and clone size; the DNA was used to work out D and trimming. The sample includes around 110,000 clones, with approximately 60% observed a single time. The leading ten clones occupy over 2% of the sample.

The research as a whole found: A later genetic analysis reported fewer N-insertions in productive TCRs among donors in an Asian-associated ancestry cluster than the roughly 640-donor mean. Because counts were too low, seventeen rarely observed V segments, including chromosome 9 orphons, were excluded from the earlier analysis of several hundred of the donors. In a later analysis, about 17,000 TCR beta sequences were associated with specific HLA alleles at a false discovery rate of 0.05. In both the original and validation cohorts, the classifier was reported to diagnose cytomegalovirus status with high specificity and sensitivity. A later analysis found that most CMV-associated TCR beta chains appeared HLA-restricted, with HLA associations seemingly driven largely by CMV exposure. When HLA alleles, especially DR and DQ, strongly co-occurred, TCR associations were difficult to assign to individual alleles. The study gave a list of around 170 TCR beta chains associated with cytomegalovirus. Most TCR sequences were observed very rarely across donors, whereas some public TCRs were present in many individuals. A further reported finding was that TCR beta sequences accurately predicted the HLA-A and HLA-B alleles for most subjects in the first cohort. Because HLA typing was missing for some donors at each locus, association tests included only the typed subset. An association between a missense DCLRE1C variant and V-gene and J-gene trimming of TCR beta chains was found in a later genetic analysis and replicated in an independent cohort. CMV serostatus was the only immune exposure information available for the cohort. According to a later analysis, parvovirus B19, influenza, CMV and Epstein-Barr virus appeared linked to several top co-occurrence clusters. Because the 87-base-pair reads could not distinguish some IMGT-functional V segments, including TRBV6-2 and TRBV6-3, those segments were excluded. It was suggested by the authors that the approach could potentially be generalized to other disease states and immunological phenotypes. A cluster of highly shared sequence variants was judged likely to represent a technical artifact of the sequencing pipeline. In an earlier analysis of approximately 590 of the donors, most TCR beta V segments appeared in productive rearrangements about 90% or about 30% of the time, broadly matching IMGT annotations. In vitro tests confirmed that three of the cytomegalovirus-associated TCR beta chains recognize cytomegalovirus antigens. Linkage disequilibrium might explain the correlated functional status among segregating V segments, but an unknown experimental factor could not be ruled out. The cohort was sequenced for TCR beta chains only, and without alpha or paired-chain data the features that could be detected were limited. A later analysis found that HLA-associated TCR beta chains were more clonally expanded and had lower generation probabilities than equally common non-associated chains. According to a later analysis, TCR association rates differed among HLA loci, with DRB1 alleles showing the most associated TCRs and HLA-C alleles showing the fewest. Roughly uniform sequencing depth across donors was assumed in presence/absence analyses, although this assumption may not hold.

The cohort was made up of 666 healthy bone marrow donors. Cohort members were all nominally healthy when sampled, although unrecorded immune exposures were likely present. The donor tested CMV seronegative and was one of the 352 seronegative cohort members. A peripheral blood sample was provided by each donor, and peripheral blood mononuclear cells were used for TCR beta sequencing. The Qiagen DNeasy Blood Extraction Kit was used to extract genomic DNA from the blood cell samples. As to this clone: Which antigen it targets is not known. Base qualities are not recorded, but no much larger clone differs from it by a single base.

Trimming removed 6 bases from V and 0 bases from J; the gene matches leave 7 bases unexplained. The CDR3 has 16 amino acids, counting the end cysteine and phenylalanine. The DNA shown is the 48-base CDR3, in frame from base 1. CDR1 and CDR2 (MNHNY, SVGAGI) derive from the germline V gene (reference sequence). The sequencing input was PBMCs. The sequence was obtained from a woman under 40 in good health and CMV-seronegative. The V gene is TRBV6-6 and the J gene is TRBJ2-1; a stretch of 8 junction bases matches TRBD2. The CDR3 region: CASSPHSGNSYNEQFF. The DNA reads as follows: TGTGCCAGCAGCCCCCATAGCGGGAACTCCTACAATGAGCAGTTCTTC.